The T cell receptor beta chain described here comes from a study of shared clonotypes between healthy human individuals. The study's findings and limits: Since donors were few, the genetic and exposure-history diversity represented was limited.

Worth noting for this clone: Its antigen is still unknown. Mismatch with germline at one junction end may stem from a read error.

The CDR3 sequence is 16 residues long. Germline lookup yields CDR1 GTSNPN and CDR2 SVGIG (reference sequence). Produced via immunoSEQ multiplex PCR; TCRdb's table is partial and in-frame only. The table includes approximately 1,000,000 clones, approximately 80% detected once. The sequence was obtained from a man aged 18 to 30 in good health. Some clones in this sample may be carry-over from other donors' samples. The chain joins TRBV30 to TRBJ1-1, with D tentatively TRBD1 (5 bases). The sequencing sample was made of memory CD4+ T cells from PBMCs. The subset here: CD45RA-negative fraction. CDR3 in amino acids: CARSNSRVRPNTEAFF. CDR3 DNA: TGTGCCCGGAGTAATTCCAGGGTTAGGCCGAACACTGAAGCTTTCTTT.